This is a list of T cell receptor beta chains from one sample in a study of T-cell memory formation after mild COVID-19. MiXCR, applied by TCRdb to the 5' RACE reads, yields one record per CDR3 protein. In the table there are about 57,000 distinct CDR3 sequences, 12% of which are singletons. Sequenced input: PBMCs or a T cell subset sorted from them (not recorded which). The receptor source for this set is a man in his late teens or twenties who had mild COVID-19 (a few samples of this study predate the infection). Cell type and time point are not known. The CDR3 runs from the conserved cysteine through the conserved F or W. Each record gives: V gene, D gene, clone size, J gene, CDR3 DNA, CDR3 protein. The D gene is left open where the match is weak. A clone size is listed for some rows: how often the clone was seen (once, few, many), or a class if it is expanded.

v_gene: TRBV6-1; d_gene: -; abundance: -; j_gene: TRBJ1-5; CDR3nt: TGTGCCAGCAGTGGGGTTGAGGGGTGGCAGCCCCAGCATTTT; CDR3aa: CASSGVEGWQPQHF
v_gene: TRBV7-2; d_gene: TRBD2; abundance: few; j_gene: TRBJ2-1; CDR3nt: TGTGCCAGCAGCATTAGCGGGGGGATCCGTCCTGAGCAGTTCTTC; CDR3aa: CASSISGGIRPEQFF
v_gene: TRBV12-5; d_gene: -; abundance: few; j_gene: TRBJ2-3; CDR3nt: TGTGCTAGTGGTTCCGGGGACACAGATACGCAGTATTTT; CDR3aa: CASGSGDTDTQYF
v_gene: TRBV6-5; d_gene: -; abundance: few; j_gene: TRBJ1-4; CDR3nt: TGTGCCAGCAGTATCTCCATCAGGGTGGAAAAACTGTTTTTT; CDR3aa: CASSISIRVEKLFF
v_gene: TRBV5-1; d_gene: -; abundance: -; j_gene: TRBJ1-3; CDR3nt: TGCGCCAGCAGCCTGGGACAAATCTCTGGAAACACCATATATTTT; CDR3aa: CASSLGQISGNTIYF
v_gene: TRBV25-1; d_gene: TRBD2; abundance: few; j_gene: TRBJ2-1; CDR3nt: TGTGCCAGCAGTCCGCGGGGGGTCTACAATGAGCAGTTCTTC; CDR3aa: CASSPRGVYNEQFF
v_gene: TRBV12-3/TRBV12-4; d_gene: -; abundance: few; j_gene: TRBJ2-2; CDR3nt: TGTGCCAGCAGTTTTTCGTTGAACACCGGGGAGCTGTTTTTT; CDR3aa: CASSFSLNTGELFF
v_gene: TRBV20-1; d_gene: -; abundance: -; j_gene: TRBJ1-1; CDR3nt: TGCAGTGCTTGCCCAAACCTAAACACTGAAGCTTTCTTT; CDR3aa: CSACPNLNTEAFF
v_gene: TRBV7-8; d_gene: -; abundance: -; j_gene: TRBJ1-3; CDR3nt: TGTGCCAGCAGCCTCGGGTCCGGAAACACCATATATTTT; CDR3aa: CASSLGSGNTIYF
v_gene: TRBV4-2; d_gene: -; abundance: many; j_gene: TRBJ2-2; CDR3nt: TGTGCCAGCAGCCAGGAAGGACTCGCCACCGGGGAGCTGTTTTTT; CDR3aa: CASSQEGLATGELFF